The 2 T cell receptor beta chains given below trace back to one sample, sequenced in a study of CD4 T cells in relation to SARS-CoV-2 and coronaviruses. The unexposed donors gave CD4+ T cells in 2011-2018, prior to COVID-19. After roughly ten days of culture, CD4+ T cells were isolated. For these receptors, no antigen is known. Method: immunoSEQ multiplex PCR; TCRdb's copy keeps in-frame clones and lacks some. The table records some 21,000 clones, 76% of them present only once. Sequencing used CD4+ T cells from PBMCs, cultured in vitro. Receptor source: a human donor in good health.

The V and J genes are TRBV6-5 and TRBJ1-5; D might be TRBD1 (6 bases). V was shortened by 0 bases and J by 6 bases, with 15 bases between the two germline ends. Germline assignment: CDR1 MNHEY and CDR2 SVGAGI. The CDR3 extends over 16 amino acids. The CDR3 nucleotides are TGTGCCAGCAGTTACTCGTCAGGGGAAAACGGTCAGCCCCAGCATTTT. Its protein is CASSYSSGENGQPQHF.

This clone was seen once. The chain couples TRBV28 to TRBJ2-7, with a possible D match to TRBD2 (5 bases). Per germline, CDR1 MDHEN and CDR2 SYDVKM. The CDR3 runs 13 residues. The germline V and J ends were trimmed by 6 bases and 7 bases, with 16 bases remaining between them. The CDR3 DNA reads TGTGCCAGCAGACTAGTTCGCTCCGCTGAGCAGTACTTC. Its translation is CASRLVRSAEQYF.